The 14 T cell receptor beta chains in this list originate from one sample, sequenced in a study of shared clonotypes between healthy human individuals. Libraries were prepared by immunoSEQ multiplex PCR; TCRdb keeps only in-frame clonotypes and omits some of them. This table has around 2,000,000 clones, 85% to 95% appearing once. The sequencing sample was made of naive CD4+ T cells sorted from blood. Subset reported: CD45RA+ positively selected. The receptor set was obtained from a man between 18 and 35 years old in good health.

In DNA, the CDR3 is TGTGCCAGCAGGCCCCGGGAAGGGTACAATCAGCCCCAGCATTTT. Residues: CASRPREGYNQPQHF. V gene TRBV27 combines with J gene TRBJ1-5, with D unclear. Trimming cost V 6 bases and J 3 bases, with 15 bases left between them. Looked up from germline, CDR1 is MNHEY and CDR2 is SMNVEV (reference sequence). This CDR3 region has 15 residues.

This clone was picked up one time. This chain joins TRBV5-1 and TRBJ1-1, with TRBD1 identical over 9 bases. Germline CDR1 is SGHRS and CDR2 is YFSETQ. Trimming took 0 bases from V and 3 from J; bases not matched to a gene: 3. The CDR3 contains 15 residues. The CDR3 loop reads CASSLGDRGYTEAFF. The CDR3 region has the DNA TGCGCCAGCAGCTTGGGTGACAGGGGGTACACTGAAGCTTTCTTT. The full variable domain, its missing parts supplied by reference TRBV5-1 and TRBJ1-1, is KAGVTQTPRYLIKTRGQQVTLSCSPISGHRSVSWYQQTPGQGLQFLFEYFSETQRNKGNFPGRFSGRQFSNSRSEMNVSTLELGDSALYLCASSLGDRGYTEAFFGQGTRLTVV.

This clone was seen just once. The chain combines TRBV18 with TRBJ2-7; D might be TRBD2 (5 bases). This CDR3 contains 15 residues. Germline CDR1 reads KGHSH; CDR2 reads LQKENI. The V end was cut by 2 bases, the J end by 3 bases, with 14 bases between. The CDR3: CASSPASGANYEQYF. In DNA form, the CDR3 reads TGTGCCAGCTCACCAGCGAGCGGCGCGAACTACGAGCAGTACTTC. Combining the CDR3 with reference TRBV18 and TRBJ2-7 gives the whole variable domain NAGVMQNPRHLVRRRGQEARLRCSPMKGHSHVYWYRQLPEEGLKFMVYLQKENIIDESGMPKERFSAEFPKEGPSILRIQQVVRGDSAAYFCASSPASGANYEQYFGPGTRLTVT.

This chain connects TRBV2 to TRBJ1-1; weak D call: TRBD1 (6 bases). Germline-derived CDR1 and CDR2 are SNHLY and FYNNEI. Between the trimmed V and J ends, which lost 10 bases and 5 bases, there was a span of 17 bases. The CDR3 runs to 13 residues. CDR3 loop: CATREGEGTEAFF. The CDR3 DNA is TGTGCCACCAGGGAGGGGGAGGGGACTGAAGCTTTCTTT.

The chain links TRBV4-3 to TRBJ1-6; D is ambiguous. CDR3 length: 16 amino acids. Trimming stripped 0 bases from V and 0 bases from J, with 6 bases between. Germline CDR1 is LGHNA and CDR2 is YSLEER. CDR3 loop: CASSQEVSSYNSPLHF. The CDR3 nucleotides read TGCGCCAGCAGCCAAGAAGTGAGCTCCTATAATTCACCCCTCCACTTT.

The CDR3 region is CSVDTRQANYGYTF. The CDR3 region has the DNA TGCAGCGTTGATACTCGACAAGCTAACTATGGCTACACCTTC. The J gene is TRBJ1-2, the V gene TRBV29-1; no reliable D call. The CDR3 spans 14 residues. Germline CDR1 is SQVTM and CDR2 is ANQGSEA. The V end lost 3 bases, the J end lost 0 bases, and 11 bases lay between the germline ends.

The CDR3 nucleotides are TGTGCCATCAGTGGGGAAGTGGCCAGGGGGCCCACTGAAGCTTTCTTT. Translated, it gives CAISGEVARGPTEAFF. The V gene is TRBV10-3, the J gene TRBJ1-1; 8 positions match TRBD1. With 4 bases clipped from V and 4 bases from J, the junction kept 11 bases outside the gene matches. CDR1 is ENHRY and CDR2 is SYGVKD in the germline V gene. CDR3 length: 16 residues.

This sequence joins TRBV5-1 and TRBJ2-5; D is perhaps TRBD1 (5 bases). Germline CDR1 reads SGHRS; CDR2 reads YFSETQ. This CDR3 contains 15 residues. Trimming took off 5 bases at V and 1 base at J, with 15 bases between the two ends. CDR3 in amino acids: CASSPATGPQETQYF. CDR3 DNA sequence: TGCGCCAGCAGTCCCGCCACAGGTCCCCAAGAGACCCAGTACTTC.

The rearrangement joins TRBV9 to TRBJ2-3, with 7 positions matching TRBD2. Germline values: CDR1 SGDLS, CDR2 YYNGEE. Trimming cost V 3 bases and J 2 bases; bases outside gene matches: 9. CDR3 length: 16 amino acids. The CDR3 DNA sequence: TGTGCCAGCAGCGGACAGAGCGGGGCCTCCACAGATACGCAGTATTTT. Its protein product is CASSGQSGASTDTQYF.

This chain joins TRBV10-1 and TRBJ2-5; 10 bases map to TRBD1. This CDR3 region has 17 residues. Germline V CDR1 and CDR2: WNHNN, SYGVQD (reference sequence). Losses at the gene ends were 10 bases for V and 2 bases for J; bases not matched to a gene: 16. CDR3 region: CAILGDRGPSFQETQYF. CDR3 DNA: TGCGCCATCCTAGGGGACAGGGGCCCTTCGTTTCAAGAGACCCAGTACTTC.

This chain links TRBV5-1 with TRBJ2-7, with TRBD1 matching 10 bases. This CDR3 has 15 amino acids. The ends lost 3 bases at V and 5 bases at J; junction bases unmatched: 8. Germline V gene sequence: CDR1 SGHRS, CDR2 YFSETQ. Written as DNA, the CDR3 is TGCGCCAGCAGCTCGTTAGGGACAGGGGTCGACGAGCAGTACTTC. Residues: CASSSLGTGVDEQYF.

V is TRBV18 and J is TRBJ1-5, with TRBD1 matching 12 bases. Trimming took 3 bases from V and 6 from J; bases not matched to a gene: 6. Germline CDR1 reads KGHSH; CDR2 reads LQKENI. The CDR3 contains 16 residues. CDR3 coding DNA: TGTGCCAGCTCACCTCCGGGACAGGGGGCGGGTCAGCCCCAGCATTTT. It yields the protein CASSPPGQGAGQPQHF.

The CDR3 region has the DNA TGTGCCATCAGAGGGGCGCCCGGCACAGATACGCAGTATTTT. It translates to CAIRGAPGTDTQYF. V usage is TRBV7-9 and J usage is TRBJ2-3, with D perhaps TRBD1 or TRBD2 (5 bases each). Per the germline V gene, CDR1 is SEHNR and CDR2 is FQNEAQ (reference sequence). Trimming removed 10 bases from V and 1 base from J, with 15 bases in between. This CDR3 region has 14 residues.

V usage is TRBV25-1 and J usage is TRBJ2-7, with D perhaps being TRBD1 or TRBD2 (5 bases each). This CDR3 is 15 amino acids long. V dropped 2 bases and J dropped 1 base, with 12 bases sitting between them. Germline CDR1 reads MGHDK; CDR2 reads SYGVNS. The CDR3, as DNA: TGTGCCAGCAGTGAAGGGGGAAGGGGTTCCTACGAGCAGTACTTC. Protein product: CASSEGGRGSYEQYF.